These 8 T cell receptor beta chains were sequenced from one sample in a study of T cells in Graves' hyperthyroidism and ophthalmopathy. TCR beta CDR3 regions were amplified from RNA transcripts. In the first-round RT-PCR of the TCR CDR3, the HTBI primer set was used. TCRdb used MiXCR to reprocess the multiplex PCR reads, holding one entry per CDR3 protein. Here the sample spans roughly 570,000 distinct CDR3 sequences, under 60% being singletons. The source material was peripheral blood or thyroid tissue (not recorded which). The receptors were sampled from an adult woman with Graves' disease, either hyperthyroidism or ophthalmopathy (not recorded which).

This clonotype was recorded many times. The V gene is TRBV7-9, the J gene TRBJ2-7, with D hard to call. This CDR3 contains 14 residues. V lost 7 bases, J lost 2 bases, and 15 bases lay in between. The V gene's germline CDR1 is SEHNR and CDR2 FQNEAQ (reference sequence). The DNA of the CDR3 is TGTGCCAGCACGCCCCCCTTAAACACCTACGAGCAGTACTTC. This translates into CASTPPLNTYEQYF.

The chain couples TRBV25-1 to TRBJ1-2; 7 bases are a match to TRBD1. CDR3 size: 15 residues. J lost 3 bases, V lost 3 bases, and 7 bases had no gene match. Germline CDR1 MGHDK, CDR2 SYGVNS. The CDR3 DNA reads TGTGCCAGCAGTGATACAGGGGTCCGGTACTATGGCTACACCTTC. Protein: CASSDTGVRYYGYTF.

In its sample, this clonotype was seen many times. The chain is built from TRBV20-1 and TRBJ1-5, with 7 positions matching TRBD1. The CDR3 contains 17 residues. Germline-derived CDR1 and CDR2 are DFQATT and SNEGSKA (reference sequence). V was pared by 6 bases and J by 2 bases, with 16 bases of the junction left unmatched. The CDR3 protein is CSAQGQVETIGNQPQHF. The DNA of the CDR3 is TGCAGTGCCCAAGGACAGGTTGAAACCATAGGCAATCAGCCCCAGCATTTT.

This clonotype has a count of ten or more. V gene TRBV4-2 combines with J gene TRBJ1-3; D not certain. Per germline, CDR1 LGHNA and CDR2 YNFKEQ. Trimming took off 0 bases at V and 0 bases at J, with 18 bases between the two ends. The CDR3 is made up of 19 amino acids. The CDR3 region is CASSQERYEYGHSGNTIYF. The CDR3 nucleotides read TGTGCCAGCAGCCAAGAACGGTACGAGTACGGCCACTCTGGAAACACCATATATTTT.

In its sample, this clonotype was seen many times. This chain links TRBV11-2 with TRBJ2-7, with TRBD2 matching 9 bases. Germline V gene lookup returns CDR1 SGHAT and CDR2 FQNNGV. The length of the CDR3 is 15 residues. V shed 3 bases and J 5 bases; nucleotides not matched to a gene: 8. This CDR3 reads CASSFSGSGLNEQYF. CDR3 coding DNA: TGTGCCAGCAGCTTTAGCGGGAGCGGGCTAAACGAGCAGTACTTC.

A note on this clonotype: A read error is possible here, since a much larger clone lies one base away. The chain is built from TRBV6-5 and TRBJ2-7; TRBD1 might be the D (6 bases). The CDR3 is made up of 15 amino acids. Germline CDR1 is MNHEY and CDR2 is SVGAGI. The CDR3 is CTSPKPQGRDYEQYF. The DNA for the CDR3 is TGTACCAGCCCCAAGCCACAGGGAAGGGACTACGAGCAGTACTTC.

Details on this clonotype: A much larger clone is a single base away; this may be a read error. As DNA, the CDR3 is TGCAGTGCTAGAGATTTGCGGGCAGGTTCTAATCCACCCCTCCACTTT. Its translation: CSARDLRAGSNPPLHF. J is TRBJ1-6 and V is TRBV20-1; D not certain. Germline CDR1 reads DFQATT; CDR2 reads SNEGSKA (reference sequence). The CDR3 totals 16 residues.

Details on this clonotype: Being one base from a much bigger clone, this may be a read error. The rearrangement links TRBV10-3 to TRBJ1-2, with 9 bases lining up with TRBD1. The junction had 9 bases not matched to a gene; V was cut back by 5 bases and J by 8 bases. This CDR3 has 14 residues. The germline V gene encodes CDR1 ENHRY and CDR2 SYGVKD. Here the CDR3 reads CAISTQQGAVGYTF. The CDR3 region has the DNA TGTGCCATCAGTACCCAACAGGGGGCAGTAGGCTACACCTTC.